The T cell receptor (beta chain) under discussion was sequenced for a study of CD8+CD57+ T cells in acquired aplastic anemia. Genomic DNA, serving as template, underwent TCR beta VDJ and CDR3 profiling. MiXCR, applied by TCRdb to the reads, yields one record per CDR3 protein. The sample contains around 500,000 distinct CDR3 sequences, approximately 32% of which appear only once. This CDR3 spans 13 amino acids. V lost 2 bases and J lost 9, with 11 bases in between. Germline values: CDR1 SNHLY, CDR2 FYNNEI. All patients picked for sequencing had shown, by flow cytometry, an expansion of CD8+CD57+ cells.

Source material: sorted CD4+, CD8+, or CD8+CD57+ T cells (not recorded which) from PBMCs. This clonotype was obtained from a human donor with aplastic anemia. The V and J genes are TRBV2 and TRBJ2-1; D is possibly TRBD2 (6 bases). The CDR3 protein is CASSETTSREQFF. In DNA form, the CDR3 reads TGTGCCAGCAGTGAAACAACTAGCCGTGAGCAGTTCTTC. Complete variable domain (other parts from reference TRBV2 and TRBJ2-1): EPEVTQTPSHQVTQMGQEVILRCVPISNHLYFYWYRQILGQKVEFLVSFYNNEISEKSEIFDDQFSVERPDGSNFTLKIRSTKLEDSAMYFCASSETTSREQFFGPGTRLTVL.